This T cell receptor beta chain was sequenced in a study of cytotoxic CD8 clonotypes in ibrutinib-treated CLL listed by TCRdb under 2021. About the full investigation: The cohort was composed of about a dozen relapsed/refractory and around 14 treatment-naive patients; IGHV unmutated status was identified in roughly 18 patients. Responses were partial in approximately 24 patients and complete in 2; after median about 70 months follow-up, around 15 stayed in remission and some twelve progressed. Response samples were obtained after a median of around eleven months of treatment, with a range of about 6 to 40 months. An average of approximately 260,000 productive templates and 94,082 productive rearrangements was obtained per sample. Of the 90 or so participants in the trial, 25 to 30 had longitudinal samples available. Cryopreserved peripheral blood mononuclear cells were collected at three points: before therapy, at response, and at either sustained remission or disease progression. All remission and progressive disease samples were collected while patients were still receiving ibrutinib. Study-wide conclusions, independent of this receptor: At baseline, clonality was higher than in age-matched healthy donors and showed a strong correlation with circulating CD8+ T-cell counts. Clonality rose at ibrutinib response, remained stable during sustained remission, and dropped back toward baseline at progression. Sustained-remission and progressing patients did not have matched sampling times, and lymph node repertoires were not examined. Public clonotypes were rare and either shrank or stayed stable during treatment, and the rise in clonality at ibrutinib response reflected expansion of private clonotypes.

As for this clone: Its target antigen remains unknown. No much larger clonotype is one base removed from it; base qualities were not supplied.

The CDR3 covers 17 residues, taking in both the cysteine and the phenylalanine. The kept DNA is CDR3 alone, 51 bases in frame from the first base. A MiSeq instrument was used for deep resolution sequencing, which targeted depths ranging from 1 in 1 million up to 1 in 200,000 T cells, with coverage averaging 10x for each clonotype. The immunoSEQ hsTCRB Kit was used to generate TCR beta libraries. Concerning the study's data processing: ImmunoSEQ Data Assistant and ImmunoSEQ Analyzer were used for data analysis, and V, D and J genes were assigned according to IMGT definitions. Clonality, which ranges from 0 to 1, was calculated as one minus the normalized Shannon entropy of productive rearrangement frequencies. Only overrepresented clonotypes making up at least 0.05% of each patient's repertoire were included in the public clonotype analysis. Repertoires from some 13 age-matched healthy donors in immuneACCESS were used as clonality controls. In TCRdb, the immuneACCESS table is reduced to in-frame sequences with V and J assigned. These tables do not hold every clone; where another copy was compared, an unresolved V gene accounts for under half, and the others remain unexplained. V and J calls and clone size are those listed in that table; D and trimming were worked out from the DNA. This sample is represented by about 120,000 clones; approximately 85% of them were singletons. The ten largest make up roughly 1.9% of the sample.

The sample's time point label, in plain terms: around 25 months on ibrutinib. For TCR beta library preparation, roughly 2 micrograms of genomic DNA were extracted from the cryopreserved PBMCs. Longitudinal blood samples from CLL patients on ibrutinib monotherapy underwent high-throughput TCR beta sequencing. Patients were enrolled in a phase 2 open-label single-center ibrutinib monotherapy trial. The rearrangement joined TRBV21-1 to TRBJ1-2; the table's D call, TRBD1, has no DNA check behind it. TRBV21-1 is designated a pseudogene. The sample in question was PBMCs, obtained after 24 months of ibrutinib treatment. The receptor's source is a human donor with chronic lymphocytic leukemia. In nucleotide form, the sequence is TGTGCCAGCAGCAAAGAAGGGACAGGTTTCGCTATCGATGGCTACACCTTC. Its protein is CASSKEGTGFAIDGYTF.